These 32 T cell receptor beta chains originate from one sample sequenced in a study of CD8 T cells in ankylosing spondylitis. In TCRdb, the 5' RACE reads were re-called with MiXCR into one record per CDR3 protein. The data show more than 250,000 distinct CDR3 sequences, around 10% seen once. Sequencing was carried out using blood, either unsorted or a sorted T cell fraction (not recorded which). All receptors derive from a female donor with ankylosing spondylitis or in good health (not recorded which).

This clonotype has ten or more counts. The CDR3 region has the DNA TGTGCCAGCAGCGATTCCGGGGGATATGGCTACACCTTC. Protein: CASSDSGGYGYTF. The chain recombines TRBV5-4 with TRBJ1-2, with D perhaps TRBD1 (5 bases). CDR1 and CDR2 (germline): SGHNT, YYREEE (reference sequence). The length of the CDR3 is 13 residues. V was clipped by 4 bases and J by 5 bases, with 12 bases between them.

This clonotype appeared many times. The chain is built from TRBV20-1 and TRBJ2-5; the D gene is possibly TRBD1 (5 bases). V was shortened by 5 bases and J by 2 bases, with 9 bases between the two germline ends. CDR3 size: 12 residues. Per germline, CDR1 DFQATT and CDR2 SNEGSKA (reference sequence). For the CDR3, the DNA is TGCAGTGCTCGGCAGGGACAAGAGACCCAGTACTTC. As protein: CSARQGQETQYF.

This clonotype was counted at least ten times. The chain recombines TRBV5-6 with TRBJ2-7; no firm D call. The CDR3 contains 13 residues. Germline CDR1 SGHDT, CDR2 YYEEEE. With 4 bases removed from V and 2 bases from J, the gap between germline ends came to 10 bases. The CDR3 DNA reads as TGTGCCAGCAGCAGACCAATAGCCTACGAGCAGTACTTC. Protein sequence: CASSRPIAYEQYF. Full variable domain (remainder filled in from reference TRBV5-6 and TRBJ2-7): DAGVTQSPTHLIKTRGQQVTLRCSPKSGHDTVSWYQQALGQGPQFIFQYYEEEERQRGNFPDRFSGHQFPNYSSELNVNALLLGDSALYLCASSRPIAYEQYFGPGTRLTVT.

This clonotype was found many times. The chain carries TRBV7-2 and TRBJ2-1; weak D call: TRBD2 (5 bases). Trimming left V 3 bases short and J 0 bases short, with 15 bases between. Per germline, CDR1 SGHTA and CDR2 FQGNSA. The CDR3 is made up of 17 amino acids. CDR3 coding DNA: TGTGCCAGCAGCTTCCATTGGGGTACTAGCTCCTACAATGAGCAGTTCTTC. This codes for CASSFHWGTSSYNEQFF.

This clonotype was recorded at least ten times. The rearrangement joins TRBV9 to TRBJ2-7, with TRBD2 as a possible D gene (6 bases). The germline V and J ends were trimmed by 4 bases and 4 bases, with 15 bases remaining between them. CDR1 and CDR2 from the germline V gene are SGDLS and YYNGEE. The CDR3 runs to 14 residues. CDR3 coding DNA: TGTGCCAGCAGCCCGGGACTCATACGTTACGAGCAGTACTTC. This codes for CASSPGLIRYEQYF.

At least ten counts were recorded for this clonotype. This chain links TRBV10-2 with TRBJ1-4; maybe TRBD1 (5 bases). V gave up 6 bases and J gave up 2 bases, with 13 bases separating them. The CDR3 is 15 amino acids. The germline gives CDR1 WSHSY, CDR2 SAAADI. In DNA form, the CDR3 reads TGCGCCAGCAGCTTCCGACAGTCCACTAATGAAAAACTGTTTTTT. Translation: CASSFRQSTNEKLFF.

The chain joins TRBV18 to TRBJ2-1; D is ambiguous. CDR3 length: 15 residues. The V gene's germline CDR1 is KGHSH and CDR2 LQKENI. Trimming pared 2 bases from V and 9 bases from J, leaving 17 bases between. The CDR3 loop is CASSPGLTETGEQFF. CDR3 bases: TGTGCCAGCTCACCAGGCCTGACCGAGACGGGTGAGCAGTTCTTC.

The chain couples TRBV7-9 to TRBJ2-2, with D possibly being TRBD2 (6 bases). CDR3 length equals 16 residues. Germline CDR1 SEHNR, CDR2 FQNEAQ (reference sequence). The germline V and J ends were trimmed by 7 bases and 1 base, with 16 bases remaining between them. The CDR3 DNA reads as TGTGCCAGCACCCCAGATCCGCGGGAGAACACCGGGGAGCTGTTTTTT. This encodes CASTPDPRENTGELFF.

This clonotype was counted between two and nine times. The chain employs TRBV27 and TRBJ2-2; D not certain. The CDR3 runs 13 residues. Trimming took 7 bases from V and 1 from J, leaving 7 bases between them. The germline gives CDR1 MNHEY, CDR2 SMNVEV (reference sequence). CDR3 sequence reads: CASKTENTGELFF. The CDR3 nucleotides are TGTGCCAGCAAAACAGAGAACACCGGGGAGCTGTTTTTT.

This clonotype came up many times. J is TRBJ2-3 and V is TRBV5-6; D is unresolved. Germline-derived CDR1 and CDR2 are SGHDT and YYEEEE. V shed 4 bases and J shed 0 bases, with 6 bases lying between them. This CDR3 region has 13 residues. CDR3 coding DNA: TGTGCCAGCAGCGTGGACAGCACAGATACGCAGTATTTT. As protein: CASSVDSTDTQYF.

Only a few counts were recorded for this clonotype. V usage is TRBV5-6 and J usage is TRBJ2-6, with TRBD1 matching over 12 bases. Unmatched junction bases numbered 14, after V lost 6 bases and J lost 7 bases. From germline, CDR1 is SGHDT and CDR2 YYEEEE. The CDR3 loop spans 18 amino acids. This CDR3 reads CASTYLRDRGPLANVLTF. The CDR3, as DNA: TGTGCCAGCACCTACCTCCGGGACAGGGGGCCTTTAGCCAACGTCCTGACTTTC.

This clonotype has at least ten counts. The chain recombines TRBV11-2 with TRBJ2-7; 8 bases line up with TRBD2. The germline gives CDR1 SGHAT, CDR2 FQNNGV. V shed 8 bases, J shed 4 bases, and the junction held 7 bases outside the gene matches. This CDR3 is built from 13 residues. CDR3 in amino acids: CASRSGRWYEQYF. The CDR3 nucleotides are TGTGCCAGCCGGAGCGGGAGATGGTACGAGCAGTACTTC.

This clonotype occurred a few times. The rearrangement uses TRBV29-1 and TRBJ2-2; TRBD1 might be the D (8 bases). Looked up from germline, CDR1 is SQVTM and CDR2 is ANQGSEA. V was trimmed by 4 bases and J by 3 bases, leaving 12 bases between them. This CDR3 is 14 amino acids long. The chain's CDR3 is CSVGTGRDTGELFF. The CDR3 coding sequence is TGCAGCGTTGGGACAGGGAGGGACACCGGGGAGCTGTTTTTT.

This clonotype was observed at least ten times. DNA for the CDR3: TGTGCCAGCAGCTCTGGGACACTCAATCAGCCCCAGCATTTT. Amino acids: CASSSGTLNQPQHF. The chain carries TRBV5-8 and TRBJ1-5; tentative D call: TRBD1 (6 bases). This CDR3 comprises 14 residues. Trimming took off 3 bases at V and 3 bases at J, with 10 bases between the two ends. CDR1 is SGHTS, CDR2 YDEGEE, per germline. Full variable domain (rest looked up from reference TRBV5-8 and TRBJ1-5): EAGVTQSPTHLIKTRGQQATLRCSPISGHTSVYWYQQALGLGLQFLLWYDEGEERNRGNFPPRFSGRQFPNYSSELNVNALELEDSALYLCASSSGTLNQPQHFGDGTRLSIL.

The chain joins TRBV3-1 to TRBJ1-5, with D perhaps matching TRBD1 (6 bases). This CDR3 has 13 amino acids. CDR1 and CDR2 from the germline V gene are LGHDT and YNNKEL (reference sequence). V lost 2 bases and J lost 5, with 7 bases in between. The CDR3 reads CASSQKGDQPQHF. DNA of the CDR3: TGTGCCAGCAGCCAAAAGGGGGATCAGCCCCAGCATTTT.

This clonotype was observed many times. The gene calls are TRBV12-3 or TRBV12-4 and TRBJ1-5, with D hard to call. Trimming shortened V by 4 bases and J by 4 bases, and 8 bases separated the two germline ends. The CDR3 has 13 residues. CDR3 loop: CASSSSQNQPQHF. CDR3 nucleotide sequence: TGTGCCAGCAGTTCCAGTCAGAATCAGCCCCAGCATTTT.

V is TRBV14 and J is TRBJ1-1; D unclear. The ends were cut back, 4 bases at V and 6 bases at J, with 12 bases in the middle. There are 13 residues in the CDR3. Germline values: CDR1 SGHDN, CDR2 FVKESK. The CDR3 loop reads CASSPFPGSEAFF. The CDR3, as DNA: TGTGCCAGCAGCCCCTTCCCCGGCTCTGAAGCTTTCTTT. Full variable domain (remainder filled in from reference TRBV14 and TRBJ1-1): EAGVTQFPSHSVIEKGQTVTLRCDPISGHDNLYWYRRVMGKEIKFLLHFVKESKQDESGMPNNRFLAERTGGTYSTLKVQPAELEDSGVYFCASSPFPGSEAFFGQGTRLTVV.

This clonotype came up many times. This chain uses TRBV5-6 with TRBJ2-1; the match to TRBD2 covers 11 bases. CDR3 size: 15 residues. From germline, CDR1 is SGHDT and CDR2 YYEEEE. V lost 4 bases, J lost 6 bases, and 6 bases stayed unmatched. The DNA for the CDR3 is TGTGCCAGCAGCGCGGGACTAGCGGCTAGCAATGAGCAGTTCTTC. It yields the protein CASSAGLAASNEQFF.

This chain joins TRBV27 and TRBJ2-7, with D perhaps TRBD2 (6 bases). V dropped 6 bases and J dropped 6 bases, with 24 bases sitting between them. CDR1 MNHEY and CDR2 SMNVEV come from the germline V gene (reference sequence). The CDR3 runs 16 residues. The CDR3 DNA sequence: TGTGCCAGCAGATCACAGGCGAGGAGGGCGAGATCCGAGCAGTACTTC. This gives the protein CASRSQARRARSEQYF.

This clonotype appeared many times. The chain carries TRBV20-1 and TRBJ1-6; D call uncertain. V lost 5 bases and J lost 5, with 16 bases in between. Germline-derived CDR1 and CDR2 are DFQATT and SNEGSKA (reference sequence). The CDR3 is 15 residues long. CDR3 DNA: TGCAGTGCTCGATCAGATCTAGCGCATAATTCACCCCTCCACTTT. Translation gives CSARSDLAHNSPLHF.

This clonotype was detected many times. V usage is TRBV20-1 and J usage is TRBJ2-3; D is unresolved. The ends were cut back, 7 bases at V and 2 bases at J, with 13 bases in the middle. The germline V gene encodes CDR1 DFQATT and CDR2 SNEGSKA (reference sequence). The CDR3 is 13 amino acids. CDR3 amino acids: CSGRPLVTDTQYF. The DNA for the CDR3 is TGCAGTGGCAGGCCCCTCGTCACAGATACGCAGTATTTT.

There are many counts of this clonotype. In DNA form, the CDR3 reads TGTGCCAGCAGGTCAGGTCAATTGGATCAGCCCCAGCATTTT. Translating it yields CASRSGQLDQPQHF. The rearrangement uses TRBV6-1 and TRBJ1-5; no reliable D call. The CDR3 totals 14 residues. Trimming shortened V by 6 bases and J by 5 bases, and 14 bases separated the two germline ends. Germline lookup yields CDR1 MNHNS and CDR2 SASEGT.

V and J are TRBV5-8 and TRBJ1-5; 12 nucleotides match TRBD1. The germline CDR1 and CDR2 sequences are SGHTS and YDEGEE. The CDR3 runs 16 residues. The junction had 8 bases not matched to a gene; V was cut back by 6 bases and J by 4 bases. The CDR3 DNA follows: TGTGCCAGCAACCTAGCGGGACAGGGGGCGAATCAGCCCCAGCATTTT. Residues: CASNLAGQGANQPQHF.

This clonotype was picked up many times. J is TRBJ2-1 and V is TRBV20-1; 11 nucleotides line up with TRBD2. J was trimmed by 8 bases and V by 5 bases; bases with no gene match: 8. This CDR3 has 14 amino acids. Germline CDR1 and CDR2: DFQATT and SNEGSKA (reference sequence). CDR3 in amino acids: CSAVTSGSIYEQFF. DNA for the CDR3: TGCAGTGCTGTCACTAGCGGGAGTATCTATGAGCAGTTCTTC.

The table lists this clonotype with a few counts. The chain uses TRBV3-1 and TRBJ1-1; D is undetermined. The V gene lost 0 bases and the J gene lost 11 bases, with 10 bases spanning the gap. CDR3 length: 12 amino acids. The germline gives CDR1 LGHDT, CDR2 YNNKEL (reference sequence). CDR3 region: CASSQEVSRAFF. CDR3 sequence (DNA): TGTGCCAGCAGCCAAGAGGTTTCTAGGGCTTTCTTT.

The CDR3: CASSPGPGEGYGYTF. The CDR3, as DNA: TGTGCCAGCTCACCAGGGCCTGGCGAGGGCTATGGCTACACCTTC. The chain combines TRBV18 with TRBJ1-2, with no clear D. The CDR3 covers 15 residues. Per germline, CDR1 KGHSH and CDR2 LQKENI. Trimming stripped 2 bases from V and 4 bases from J, with 14 bases between.

Notes on this clonotype: This clone may be a read error of a much larger clone one base away. The V and J genes are TRBV7-6 and TRBJ2-3; 8 nucleotides align to TRBD2. CDR3 length: 15 residues. CDR1 and CDR2 from the germline V gene are SGHVS and FNYEAQ. V trimming: 6 bases; J trimming: 4 bases; junction bases outside the gene matches: 9. The CDR3 DNA follows: TGTGCCAGCAGTTCCCGCGGGGGGACCTCAGATACGCAGTATTTT. Amino acids: CASSSRGGTSDTQYF.

A few counts support this clonotype. The chain couples TRBV30 to TRBJ1-4, with D possibly TRBD1 on 6 matching bases. V was pared by 3 bases and J by 3 bases, with 8 bases between. CDR3 size: 13 residues. Germline CDR1 is GTSNPN and CDR2 is SVGIG (reference sequence). CDR3 in DNA: TGTGCCTGGAGGGGACAACCTAATGAAAAACTGTTTTTT. It is translated as CAWRGQPNEKLFF.

In the case of this clonotype: Given a much more abundant clone one base away, this may be a read error. The chain uses TRBV7-3 and TRBJ2-5, with 8 nucleotides matching TRBD2. Germline V gene sequence: CDR1 SGHTA, CDR2 FQGTGA. The CDR3 covers 15 residues. The CDR3 DNA reads TGTGCCAGCAGCTACCAAGGACTAGCTCAAGAGACCGAGTACTTC. Translating gives CASSYQGLAQETEYF.

J is TRBJ2-2 and V is TRBV20-1; 10 bases are a match to TRBD2. The CDR3 has 22 residues. The V gene end was trimmed by 1 base and the J gene end by 4 bases; junction bases not matched to a gene: 24. Germline V gene sequence: CDR1 DFQATT, CDR2 SNEGSKA (reference sequence). In nucleotides, the CDR3 is TGCAGTGCTAGAGGGACAGGGAGCCAAGCTCCTAGCGGGAGCGCAAGCACCGGGGAGCTGTTTTTT. The encoded protein is CSARGTGSQAPSGSASTGELFF.

The V call is TRBV4-3, the J call TRBJ2-3; TRBD2 might be the D (6 bases). In germline, CDR1 is LGHNA, CDR2 YSLEER. Trimming shortened V by 4 bases and J by 1 base, and 9 bases separated the two germline ends. The CDR3 extends over 14 amino acids. CDR3 in DNA: TGCGCCAGCAGCCCGGACTACCGCACAGATACGCAGTATTTT. This translates into CASSPDYRTDTQYF.

This chain uses TRBV6-1 with TRBJ2-5, with 7 nucleotides matching TRBD1. The CDR3 loop spans 15 amino acids. The trim removed 3 bases at V and 2 bases at J, leaving 6 bases unmatched. Germline V gives CDR1 MNHNS, CDR2 SASEGT. The CDR3: CASSETGWGQETQYF. Here the CDR3 DNA reads TGTGCCAGCAGTGAGACAGGGTGGGGTCAAGAGACCCAGTACTTC.